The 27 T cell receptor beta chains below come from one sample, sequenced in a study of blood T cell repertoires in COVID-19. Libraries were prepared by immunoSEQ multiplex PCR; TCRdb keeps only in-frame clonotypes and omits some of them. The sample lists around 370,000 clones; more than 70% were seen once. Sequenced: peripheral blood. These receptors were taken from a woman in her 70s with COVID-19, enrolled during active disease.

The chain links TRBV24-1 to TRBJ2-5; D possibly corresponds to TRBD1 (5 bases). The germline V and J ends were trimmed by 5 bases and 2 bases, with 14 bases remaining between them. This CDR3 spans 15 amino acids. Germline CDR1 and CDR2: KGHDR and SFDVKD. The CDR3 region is CATSAHKGQQETQYF. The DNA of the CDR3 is TGTGCCACCAGTGCTCATAAAGGACAACAAGAGACCCAGTACTTC.

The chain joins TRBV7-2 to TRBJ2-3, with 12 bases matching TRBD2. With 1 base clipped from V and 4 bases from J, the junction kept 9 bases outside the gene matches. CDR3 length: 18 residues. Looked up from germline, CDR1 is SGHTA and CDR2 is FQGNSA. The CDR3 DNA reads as TGTGCCAGCAGCTTAGTGGAGACTAGCGGGGGTCCTTCAGATACGCAGTATTTT. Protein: CASSLVETSGGPSDTQYF.

The CDR3 protein is CASSLLGQGSSRGYTF. The CDR3 nucleotides are TGTGCCAGCAGTTTACTAGGACAGGGTTCGTCTCGCGGCTACACCTTC. V and J are TRBV27 and TRBJ1-2, with TRBD1 matching 8 bases. Germline V CDR1 and CDR2: MNHEY, SMNVEV (reference sequence). Losses at the gene ends were 2 bases for V and 8 bases for J; bases not matched to a gene: 13. The CDR3 contains 16 residues.

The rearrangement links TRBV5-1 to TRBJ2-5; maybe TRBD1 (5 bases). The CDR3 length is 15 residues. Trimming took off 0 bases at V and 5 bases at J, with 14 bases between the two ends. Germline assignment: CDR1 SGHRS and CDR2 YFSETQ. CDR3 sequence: CASSLAAGIMETQYF. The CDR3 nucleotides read TGCGCCAGCAGCTTGGCGGCAGGGATTATGGAGACCCAGTACTTC.

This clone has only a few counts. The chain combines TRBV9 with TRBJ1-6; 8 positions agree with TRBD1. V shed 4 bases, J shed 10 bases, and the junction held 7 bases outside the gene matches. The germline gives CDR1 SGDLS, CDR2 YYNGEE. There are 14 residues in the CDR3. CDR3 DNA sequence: TGTGCCAGCAGCCCCGACAGGGGAGCCTCACCCCTCCACTTT. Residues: CASSPDRGASPLHF.

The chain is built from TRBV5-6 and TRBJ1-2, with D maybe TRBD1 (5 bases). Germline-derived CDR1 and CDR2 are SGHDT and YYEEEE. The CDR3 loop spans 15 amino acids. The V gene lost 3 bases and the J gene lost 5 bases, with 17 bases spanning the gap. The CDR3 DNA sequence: TGTGCCAGCAGCTCCTGGACTGGGAGGACATATGGCTACACCTTC. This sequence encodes CASSSWTGRTYGYTF.

The DNA of the CDR3 is TGCGCCCGTAAGGATTGTATGGGACAGGGTTCCGGAAACACCATATATTTT. Protein sequence: CARKDCMGQGSGNTIYF. The chain has TRBV5-1 and TRBJ1-3, with 9 bases fitting TRBD1. CDR1 is SGHRS, CDR2 YFSETQ, per germline. This CDR3 spans 17 amino acids. Losses at the gene ends were 10 bases for V and 4 bases for J; bases not matched to a gene: 18.

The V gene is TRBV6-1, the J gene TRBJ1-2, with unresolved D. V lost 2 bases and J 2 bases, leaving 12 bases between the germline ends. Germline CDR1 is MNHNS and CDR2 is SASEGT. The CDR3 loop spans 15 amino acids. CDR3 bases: TGTGCCAGCAGTGAAATAGGAGGGCAAAACTATGGCTACACCTTC. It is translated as CASSEIGGQNYGYTF.

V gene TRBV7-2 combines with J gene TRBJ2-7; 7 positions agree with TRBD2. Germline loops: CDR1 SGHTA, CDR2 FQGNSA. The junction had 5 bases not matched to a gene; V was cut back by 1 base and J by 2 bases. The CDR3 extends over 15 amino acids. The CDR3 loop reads CASSLEAGFAYEQYF. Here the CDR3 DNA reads TGTGCCAGCAGCTTAGAAGCGGGGTTCGCCTACGAGCAGTACTTC.

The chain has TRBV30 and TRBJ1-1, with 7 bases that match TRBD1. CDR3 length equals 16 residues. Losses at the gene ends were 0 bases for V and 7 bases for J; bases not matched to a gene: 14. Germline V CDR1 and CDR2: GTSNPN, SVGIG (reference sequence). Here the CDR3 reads CAWSVLFGRGQIEAFF. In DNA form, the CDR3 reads TGTGCCTGGAGTGTACTCTTTGGTAGGGGGCAGATTGAAGCTTTCTTT.

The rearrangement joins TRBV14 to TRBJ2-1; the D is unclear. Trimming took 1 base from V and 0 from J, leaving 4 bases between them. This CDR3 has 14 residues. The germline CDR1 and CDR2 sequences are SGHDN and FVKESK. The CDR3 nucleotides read TGTGCCAGCAGCCAAGCTAACTCCTACAATGAGCAGTTCTTC. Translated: CASSQANSYNEQFF.

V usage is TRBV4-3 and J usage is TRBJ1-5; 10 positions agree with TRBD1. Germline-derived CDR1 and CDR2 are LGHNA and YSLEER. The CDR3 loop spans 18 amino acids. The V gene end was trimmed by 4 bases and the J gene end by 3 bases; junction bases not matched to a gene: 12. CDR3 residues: CASSLRWGGTGANQPQHF. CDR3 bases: TGCGCCAGCAGCCTCCGGTGGGGCGGGACAGGGGCCAATCAGCCCCAGCATTTT.

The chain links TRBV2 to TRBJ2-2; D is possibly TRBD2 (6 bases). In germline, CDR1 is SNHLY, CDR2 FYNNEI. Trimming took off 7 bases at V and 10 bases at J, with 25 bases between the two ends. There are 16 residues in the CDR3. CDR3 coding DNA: TGTGCCAGCAAGCGACGCCCGGGAGATCCGGATGAGGAGCTGTTTTTT. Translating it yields CASKRRPGDPDEELFF.

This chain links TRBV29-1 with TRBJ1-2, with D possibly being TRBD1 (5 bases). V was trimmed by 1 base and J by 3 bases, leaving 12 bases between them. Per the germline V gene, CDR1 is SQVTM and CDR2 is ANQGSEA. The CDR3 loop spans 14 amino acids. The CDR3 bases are TGCAGCGTTGAAGCCCCAGGGATGGACTATGGCTACACCTTC. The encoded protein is CSVEAPGMDYGYTF.

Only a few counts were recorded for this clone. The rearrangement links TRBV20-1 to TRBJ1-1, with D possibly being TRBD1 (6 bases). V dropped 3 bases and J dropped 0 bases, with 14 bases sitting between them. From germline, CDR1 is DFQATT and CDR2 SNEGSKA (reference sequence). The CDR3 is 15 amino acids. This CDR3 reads CSASTPGVVNTEAFF. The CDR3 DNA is TGCAGTGCTAGTACGCCAGGGGTGGTGAACACTGAAGCTTTCTTT.

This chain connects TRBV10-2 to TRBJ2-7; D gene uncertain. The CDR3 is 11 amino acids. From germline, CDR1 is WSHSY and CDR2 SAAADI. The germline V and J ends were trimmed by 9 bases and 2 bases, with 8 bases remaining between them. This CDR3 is CASSTTYEQYF. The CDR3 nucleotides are TGCGCCAGTTCCACAACCTACGAGCAGTACTTC.

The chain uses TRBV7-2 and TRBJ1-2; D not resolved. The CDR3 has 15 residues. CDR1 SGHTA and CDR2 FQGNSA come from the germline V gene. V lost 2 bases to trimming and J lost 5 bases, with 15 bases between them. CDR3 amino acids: CASSLTAGLGYGYTF. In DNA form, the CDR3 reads TGTGCCAGCAGCTTAACGGCAGGACTAGGGTATGGCTACACCTTC.

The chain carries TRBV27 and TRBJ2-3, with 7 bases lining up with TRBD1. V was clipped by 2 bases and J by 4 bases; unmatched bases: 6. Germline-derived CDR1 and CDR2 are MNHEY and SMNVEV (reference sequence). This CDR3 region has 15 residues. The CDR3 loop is CASSLNLQGSDTQYF. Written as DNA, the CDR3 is TGTGCCAGCAGTTTAAACCTACAGGGGTCAGATACGCAGTATTTT.

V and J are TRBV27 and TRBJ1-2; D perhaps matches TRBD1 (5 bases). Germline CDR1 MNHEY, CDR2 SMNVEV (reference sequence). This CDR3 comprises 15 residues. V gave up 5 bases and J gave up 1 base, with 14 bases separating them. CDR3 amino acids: CASSTGGQNNYGYTF. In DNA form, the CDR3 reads TGTGCCAGCAGTACAGGAGGGCAGAATAACTATGGCTACACCTTC.

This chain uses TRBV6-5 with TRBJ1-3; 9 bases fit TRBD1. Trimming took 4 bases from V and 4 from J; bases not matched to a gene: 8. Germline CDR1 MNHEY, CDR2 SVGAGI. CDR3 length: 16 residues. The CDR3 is CASSLGQGKWGNTIYF. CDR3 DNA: TGTGCCAGCAGTTTGGGACAGGGAAAGTGGGGAAACACCATATATTTT.

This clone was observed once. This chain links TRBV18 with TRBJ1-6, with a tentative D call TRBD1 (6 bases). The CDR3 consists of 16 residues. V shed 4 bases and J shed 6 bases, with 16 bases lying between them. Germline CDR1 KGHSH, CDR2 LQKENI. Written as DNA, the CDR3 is TGTGCCAGCTCACTAGCTACAGGGAATAGTAATTCACCCCTCCACTTT. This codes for CASSLATGNSNSPLHF.

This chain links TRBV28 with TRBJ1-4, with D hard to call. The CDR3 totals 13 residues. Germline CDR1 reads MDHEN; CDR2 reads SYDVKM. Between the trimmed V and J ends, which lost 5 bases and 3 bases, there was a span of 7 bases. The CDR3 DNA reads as TGTGCCAGCAGTCGCTATGCTAATGAAAAACTGTTTTTT. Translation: CASSRYANEKLFF.

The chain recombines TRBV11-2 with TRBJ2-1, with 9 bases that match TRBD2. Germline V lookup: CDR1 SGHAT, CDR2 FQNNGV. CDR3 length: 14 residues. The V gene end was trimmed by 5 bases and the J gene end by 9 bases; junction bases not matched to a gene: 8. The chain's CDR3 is CASSPERGETEQFF. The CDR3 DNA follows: TGTGCCAGCAGCCCCGAGCGGGGGGAGACTGAGCAGTTCTTC.

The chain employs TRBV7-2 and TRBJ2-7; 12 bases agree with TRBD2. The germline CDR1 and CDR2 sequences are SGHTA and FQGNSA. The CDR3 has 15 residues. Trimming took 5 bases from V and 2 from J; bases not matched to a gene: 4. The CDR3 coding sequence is TGTGCCAGCAGCCGCCTAGCGGGGGGGCCCTACGAGCAGTACTTC. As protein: CASSRLAGGPYEQYF.

DNA for the CDR3: TGTGCCAGCAGCCCTCGGGGCGGGGGGGCCCACAATGAGCAGTTCTTC. It encodes CASSPRGGGAHNEQFF. The rearrangement joins TRBV5-4 to TRBJ2-1, with 9 positions matching TRBD2. The germline V gene encodes CDR1 SGHNT and CDR2 YYREEE (reference sequence). The CDR3 is 16 amino acids. V lost 4 bases to trimming and J lost 5 bases; unmatched junction nucleotides: 10.

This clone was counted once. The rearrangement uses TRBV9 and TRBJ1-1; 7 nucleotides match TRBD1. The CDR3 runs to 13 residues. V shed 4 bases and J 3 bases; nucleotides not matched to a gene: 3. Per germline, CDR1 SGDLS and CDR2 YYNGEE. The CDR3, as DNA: TGTGCCAGCAGCTTTGGACAGGACACTGAAGCTTTCTTT. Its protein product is CASSFGQDTEAFF.

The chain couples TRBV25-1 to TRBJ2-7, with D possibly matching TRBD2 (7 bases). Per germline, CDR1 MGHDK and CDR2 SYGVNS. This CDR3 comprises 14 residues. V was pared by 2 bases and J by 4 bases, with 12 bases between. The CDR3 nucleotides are TGTGCCAGCAGTGAAGGGAGGGGGATTTACGAGCAGTACTTC. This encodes CASSEGRGIYEQYF.